One and the same sample provided the 25 T cell receptor beta chains below, sequenced in a study of circulating tumor DNA in untreated peripheral T-cell lymphoma. The table came from immunoSEQ multiplex PCR; TCRdb's copy has only in-frame clones and leaves some out. The sample has 150 to 200 clones; around 73% are singletons. Input material: cell-free DNA from blood serum. The receptors come from a human donor with peripheral T-cell lymphoma.

The chain carries TRBV19 and TRBJ2-3; D gene ambiguous. Germline V gives CDR1 LNHDA, CDR2 SQIVND (reference sequence). V lost 9 bases and J lost 0, with 13 bases in between. CDR3 length equals 14 residues. CDR3 in amino acids: CASSTGSSTDTQYF. CDR3 in DNA: TGTGCCAGCTCAACTGGGTCTAGCACAGATACGCAGTATTTT.

This sequence joins TRBV6-5 and TRBJ2-7; a weak D match, TRBD2 (6 bases). This CDR3 is 15 amino acids long. Germline V gives CDR1 MNHEY, CDR2 SVGAGI. Trimming shortened V by 0 bases and J by 3 bases, and 12 bases separated the two germline ends. CDR3: CASSYSGGRGYEQYF. In DNA, the CDR3 is TGTGCCAGCAGTTACTCGGGGGGAAGGGGCTACGAGCAGTACTTC.

The CDR3: CSVVRKETQYF. CDR3 nucleotide sequence: TGCAGCGTCGTCAGAAAAGAGACCCAGTACTTC. This chain uses TRBV29-1 with TRBJ2-5, with D uncertain. The germline V gene has CDR1 SQVTM and CDR2 ANQGSEA. The V and J ends lost 6 bases and 3 bases respectively, with 8 bases between them. The CDR3 consists of 11 residues.

The chain links TRBV9 to TRBJ1-1; D perhaps matches TRBD1 (5 bases). CDR3 size: 15 residues. V lost 2 bases to trimming and J lost 3 bases, with 14 bases between them. CDR1 is SGDLS, CDR2 YYNGEE, per germline. The CDR3 nucleotides are TGTGCCAGCAGCGTTGACCCCCGAGGGGACACTGAAGCTTTCTTT. It translates to CASSVDPRGDTEAFF.

In this sample, this clone turned up once. J is TRBJ2-7 and V is TRBV7-2; D ambiguous. V lost 2 bases and J 0 bases, leaving 5 bases between the germline ends. Germline CDR1 and CDR2: SGHTA and FQGNSA. The CDR3 has 13 amino acids. The CDR3 is CASSLRGSYEQYF. The CDR3 DNA sequence: TGTGCCAGCAGCTTAAGAGGCTCCTACGAGCAGTACTTC. Filled out from reference TRBV7-2 and TRBJ2-7, the complete variable domain reads GAGVSQSPSNKVTEKGKDVELRCDPISGHTALYWYRQSLGQGLEFLIYFQGNSAPDKSGLPSDRFSAERTGGSVSTLTIQRTQQEDSAVYLCASSLRGSYEQYFGPGTRLTVT.

The chain carries TRBV6-5 and TRBJ1-6; D is perhaps TRBD1 (5 bases). Trimming took 0 bases from V and 10 from J, leaving 16 bases between them. CDR3 length: 16 residues. Germline V gene data show CDR1 as MNHEY and CDR2 as SVGAGI. The CDR3 coding sequence is TGTGCCAGCAGTTACTCTGCAACGGGGGTGGGGTCACCCCTCCACTTT. Amino acid sequence: CASSYSATGVGSPLHF.

The CDR3 bases are TGTGCCAGCAGTTACTCCGACAAGACCTACGAGCAGTACTTC. Its protein product is CASSYSDKTYEQYF. The rearrangement joins TRBV6-6 to TRBJ2-7, with no clear D. The CDR3 consists of 14 residues. The V gene lost 0 bases and the J gene lost 2 bases, with 8 bases spanning the gap. Germline-derived CDR1 and CDR2 are MNHNY and SVGAGI (reference sequence).

In its sample, this clone was seen a few times. The J gene is TRBJ1-1, the V gene TRBV21-1. TRBV21-1 is a pseudogene locus. This CDR3 has 16 residues. The CDR3: CAICDLLDAKNTEAFF. Written as DNA, the CDR3 is TGTGCCATTTGTGACCTGCTGGACGCCAAAAACACTGAAGCTTTCTTT.

The rearrangement uses TRBV19 and TRBJ2-1; 11 positions match TRBD1. Trimming removed 8 bases from V and 6 bases from J; junction bases left unmatched: 6. The CDR3 runs 14 residues. CDR1 and CDR2 from the germline V gene are LNHDA and SQIVND (reference sequence). This CDR3 is CASEGTGGINEQFF. The CDR3 DNA follows: TGTGCCAGTGAAGGGACAGGGGGAATCAATGAGCAGTTCTTC. The variable domain in full, with the rest retrieved from reference TRBV19 and TRBJ2-1, is DGGITQSPKYLFRKEGQNVTLSCEQNLNHDAMYWYRQDPGQGLRLIYYSQIVNDFQKGDIAEGYSVSREKKESFPLTVTSAQKNPTAFYLCASEGTGGINEQFFGPGTRLTVL.

This clone was picked up one time. The chain links TRBV28 to TRBJ2-3; unclear D gene. The germline V gene encodes CDR1 MDHEN and CDR2 SYDVKM. CDR3 length: 16 residues. Between the trimmed V and J ends, which lost 5 bases and 0 bases, there was a span of 15 bases. CDR3 sequence reads: CASSQIGRQSTDTQYF. CDR3 DNA sequence: TGTGCCAGCAGTCAAATCGGACGGCAGAGCACAGATACGCAGTATTTT.

CDR3 sequence reads: CASSPRDTGRSNEKLFF. For the CDR3, the DNA is TGCGCCAGCAGCCCCCGAGACACCGGACGGTCTAATGAAAAACTGTTTTTT. The genes are TRBV5-1 and TRBJ1-4; D ambiguous. V lost 4 bases and J 3 bases, leaving 19 bases between the germline ends. Per the germline V gene, CDR1 is SGHRS and CDR2 is YFSETQ. This CDR3 contains 17 residues.

The rearrangement joins TRBV7-7 to TRBJ2-7; D remains ambiguous. V was trimmed by 5 bases and J by 3 bases, leaving 11 bases between them. CDR1 is SSHAT and CDR2 is FNYEAQ in the germline V gene (reference sequence). CDR3 length equals 13 residues. The CDR3 here is CASSTSWGYEQYF. CDR3 DNA sequence: TGTGCCAGCAGCACGAGTTGGGGCTACGAGCAGTACTTC.

This clone was picked up one time. The chain has TRBV6-1 and TRBJ1-1; D uncertain. V was trimmed by 0 bases and J by 5 bases, leaving 7 bases between them. The CDR3 extends over 13 amino acids. Germline CDR1 MNHNS, CDR2 SASEGT. CDR3 loop: CASSEARATEAFF. The CDR3 nucleotides are TGTGCCAGCAGTGAAGCGCGGGCTACTGAAGCTTTCTTT.

The chain carries TRBV25-1 and TRBJ2-5; D is undetermined. This CDR3 has 14 amino acids. The germline gives CDR1 MGHDK, CDR2 SYGVNS. V was clipped by 4 bases and J by 3 bases, with 12 bases between them. The CDR3 here is CASSGKAIKETQYF. CDR3 sequence (DNA): TGTGCCAGCAGTGGAAAAGCGATTAAAGAGACCCAGTACTTC. Full variable domain (remainder filled in from reference TRBV25-1 and TRBJ2-5): EADIYQTPRYLVIGTGKKITLECSQTMGHDKMYWYQQDPGMELHLIHYSYGVNSTEKGDLSSESTVSRIRTEHFPLTLESARPSHTSQYLCASSGKAIKETQYFGPGTRLLVL.

The chain joins TRBV7-2 to TRBJ2-7, with D possibly TRBD1 on 6 matching bases. The V end lost 2 bases, the J end lost 6 bases, and 14 bases lay between the germline ends. Germline V lookup: CDR1 SGHTA, CDR2 FQGNSA. The CDR3 is 14 residues long. The DNA for the CDR3 is TGTGCCAGCAGCTTAAAACAGGGTGGGGGCGAGCAGTACTTC. Its translation is CASSLKQGGGEQYF. Combining the CDR3 with reference TRBV7-2 and TRBJ2-7 gives the whole variable domain GAGVSQSPSNKVTEKGKDVELRCDPISGHTALYWYRQSLGQGLEFLIYFQGNSAPDKSGLPSDRFSAERTGGSVSTLTIQRTQQEDSAVYLCASSLKQGGGEQYFGPGTRLTVT.

V is TRBV2 and J is TRBJ2-4; D ambiguous. This CDR3 contains 20 residues. Germline-derived CDR1 and CDR2 are SNHLY and FYNNEI. V gave up 1 base and J gave up 0 bases, with 22 bases separating them. CDR3 region: CASSEGYLYLNLGAKNIQYF. DNA of the CDR3: TGTGCCAGCAGTGAAGGCTACCTCTACCTCAACCTGGGAGCCAAAAACATTCAGTACTTC.

This chain uses TRBV7-2 with TRBJ1-2; 9 bases line up with TRBD1. Germline-derived CDR1 and CDR2 are SGHTA and FQGNSA. Trimming removed 4 bases from V and 0 bases from J; junction bases left unmatched: 3. This CDR3 region has 15 residues. The CDR3 protein is CASSWGQGSNYGYTF. The CDR3 nucleotides read TGTGCCAGCAGCTGGGGACAGGGATCTAACTATGGCTACACCTTC.

The chain links TRBV7-6 to TRBJ2-7; 9 bases line up with TRBD2. The length of the CDR3 is 18 residues. Germline V gene data show CDR1 as SGHVS and CDR2 as FNYEAQ. V lost 0 bases and J lost 5; bases outside the gene matches: 14. As DNA, the CDR3 is TGTGCCAGCAGCTTAGCCCCCCCCCTCCTAGCGGGGCCGGACGAGCAGTACTTC. This encodes CASSLAPPLLAGPDEQYF.

As concerns this clone: Other DNA sequences in this sample translate to the same CDR3. The chain links TRBV5-1 to TRBJ2-7; D is possibly TRBD1 (5 bases). Germline lookup yields CDR1 SGHRS and CDR2 YFSETQ. Deletions cut 2 bases from V and 2 bases from J, with 14 bases between. This CDR3 is built from 15 residues. CDR3 sequence (DNA): TGCGCCAGCAGCTTTCATAAGATAGGGGCCTACGAGCAGTACTTC. Protein sequence: CASSFHKIGAYEQYF.

V gene TRBV9 combines with J gene TRBJ1-2, with 8 nucleotides matching TRBD1. V gave up 0 bases and J gave up 6 bases; unmatched junction bases: 4. The CDR3 loop spans 14 amino acids. Per the germline V gene, CDR1 is SGDLS and CDR2 is YYNGEE. CDR3: CASSVDGTGNGYTF. The DNA of the CDR3 is TGTGCCAGCAGCGTAGACGGGACAGGAAATGGCTACACCTTC.

The chain carries TRBV18 and TRBJ1-1; the D is unclear. V gave up 1 base and J gave up 5 bases, with 11 bases separating them. Germline V CDR1 and CDR2: KGHSH, LQKENI. The CDR3 is 14 residues long. CDR3 region: CASSPRPDGTEAFF. CDR3 DNA: TGTGCCAGCTCACCACGTCCGGATGGGACTGAAGCTTTCTTT.

This clone was recorded once. This chain uses TRBV6-5 with TRBJ2-2; no clear D. V was pared by 0 bases and J by 4 bases, with 6 bases between. Looked up from germline, CDR1 is MNHEY and CDR2 is SVGAGI. This CDR3 has 14 residues. The CDR3, as DNA: TGTGCCAGCAGTTACTCGGAGAGCACCGGGGAGCTGTTTTTT. Translating gives CASSYSESTGELFF.

The rearrangement joins TRBV10-3 to TRBJ1-2; the D gene is possibly TRBD1 (6 bases). CDR3 length: 17 residues. Looked up from germline, CDR1 is ENHRY and CDR2 is SYGVKD. Deletions cut 2 bases from V and 3 bases from J, with 19 bases between. The CDR3: CAISEGAPRDNHYGYTF. The CDR3 DNA follows: TGTGCCATCAGTGAGGGGGCACCACGGGACAACCACTATGGCTACACCTTC.

This chain joins TRBV18 and TRBJ2-2, with TRBD1 identical over 8 bases. The J segment lost 3 bases and the V segment lost 0 bases, leaving 6 bases of the junction unmatched. From germline, CDR1 is KGHSH and CDR2 LQKENI. The CDR3 runs to 17 residues. This chain's CDR3 is CASSPPLRTGYTGELFF. CDR3 DNA: TGTGCCAGCTCACCACCTCTCCGGACAGGGTACACCGGGGAGCTGTTTTTT. Drawing the rest from reference TRBV18 and TRBJ2-2, the complete variable domain is NAGVMQNPRHLVRRRGQEARLRCSPMKGHSHVYWYRQLPEEGLKFMVYLQKENIIDESGMPKERFSAEFPKEGPSILRIQQVVRGDSAAYFCASSPPLRTGYTGELFFGEGSRLTVL.

V and J are TRBV19 and TRBJ2-2, with D uncertain. V dropped 5 bases and J dropped 6 bases, with 10 bases sitting between them. The CDR3 runs 13 residues. Germline V gene lookup returns CDR1 LNHDA and CDR2 SQIVND (reference sequence). The CDR3 DNA follows: TGTGCCAGTAGTGCGTACGGGCCCGGGGAGCTGTTTTTT. Protein: CASSAYGPGELFF. The full variable domain, with the rest looked up from reference TRBV19 and TRBJ2-2, is DGGITQSPKYLFRKEGQNVTLSCEQNLNHDAMYWYRQDPGQGLRLIYYSQIVNDFQKGDIAEGYSVSREKKESFPLTVTSAQKNPTAFYLCASSAYGPGELFFGEGSRLTVL.